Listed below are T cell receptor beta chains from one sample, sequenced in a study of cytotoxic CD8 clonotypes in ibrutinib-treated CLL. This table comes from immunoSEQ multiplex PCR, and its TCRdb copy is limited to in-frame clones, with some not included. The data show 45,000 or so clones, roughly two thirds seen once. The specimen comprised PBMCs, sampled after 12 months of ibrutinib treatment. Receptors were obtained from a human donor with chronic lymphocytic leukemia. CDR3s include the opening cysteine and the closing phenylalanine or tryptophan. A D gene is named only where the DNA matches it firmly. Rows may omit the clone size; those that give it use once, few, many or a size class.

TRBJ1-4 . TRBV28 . TGTGCCATACGTGACAGGCTGAATGAAAAACTGTTTTTT CAIRDRLNEKLFF
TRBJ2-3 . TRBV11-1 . TGTGCCAGCAGCTTTGGACTCTCAGATACGCAGTATTTT CASSFGLSDTQYF
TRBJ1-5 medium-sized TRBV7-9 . TGTGCCAGCAGCCCCGGGGGAAGTCAGCCCCAGCATTTT CASSPGGSQPQHF
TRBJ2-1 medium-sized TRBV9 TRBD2 TGTGCCAGCAGCGTAGCCAGCGGGAGCGATGGTGGTGAGCAGTTCTTC CASSVASGSDGGEQFF
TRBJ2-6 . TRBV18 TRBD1 TGTGCCAGCTCACAAACCGGGACAGTGTCTGGGGCCAACGTCCTGACTTTC CASSQTGTVSGANVLTF
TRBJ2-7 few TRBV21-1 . TGTGCCAGCATCCTCAAAGGGGAACTAGCGGGACCCTACGAGCAGTACTTC CASILKGELAGPYEQYF
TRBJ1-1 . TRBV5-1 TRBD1 TGCGCCAGCTACACCGGGACAGGGAACACTGAAGCTTTCTTT CASYTGTGNTEAFF
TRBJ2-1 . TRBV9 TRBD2 TGTGCCAGCAGCGTAGAGGCGGGAGGGAGGGAGCAGTTCTTC CASSVEAGGREQFF
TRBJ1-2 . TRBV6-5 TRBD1 TGTGCCAGCAGTCAATCAGTAGGGACAGGGGGTAGCTACACCTTC CASSQSVGTGGSYTF
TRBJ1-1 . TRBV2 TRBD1 TGTGCCAGCAGCACAGGGGCGAGGGTGAACACTGAAGCTTTCTTT CASSTGARVNTEAFF
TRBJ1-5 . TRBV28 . TGTGCCAGCAGTTTCCAGGGCAGCAATCAGCCCCAGCATTTT CASSFQGSNQPQHF
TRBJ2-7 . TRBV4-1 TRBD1 TGCGCCAGCAGCCAAACATCGGGACAGTCCTACGAGCAGTACTTC CASSQTSGQSYEQYF
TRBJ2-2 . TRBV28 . TGTGCCAGTAATCACAGGGAAAGGACCGGGGAGCTGTTTTTT CASNHRERTGELFF
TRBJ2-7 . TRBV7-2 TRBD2 TGTGCCAGCAGCCCCAGTGGAACTAGCGGGACCTACGAGCAGTACTTC CASSPSGTSGTYEQYF
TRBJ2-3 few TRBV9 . TGTGCCAGCAGCGTAGATAGCACAGATACGCAGTATTTT CASSVDSTDTQYF
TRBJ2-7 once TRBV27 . TGTGCCAGCAGTGCCGGGACAAAGTCCTACGAGCAGTACTTC CASSAGTKSYEQYF
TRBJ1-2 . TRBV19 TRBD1 TGTGCCTCTAAGGGGACAGGGGCTCTATATCCTACGGAGGGCTACACCTTC CASKGTGALYPTEGYTF